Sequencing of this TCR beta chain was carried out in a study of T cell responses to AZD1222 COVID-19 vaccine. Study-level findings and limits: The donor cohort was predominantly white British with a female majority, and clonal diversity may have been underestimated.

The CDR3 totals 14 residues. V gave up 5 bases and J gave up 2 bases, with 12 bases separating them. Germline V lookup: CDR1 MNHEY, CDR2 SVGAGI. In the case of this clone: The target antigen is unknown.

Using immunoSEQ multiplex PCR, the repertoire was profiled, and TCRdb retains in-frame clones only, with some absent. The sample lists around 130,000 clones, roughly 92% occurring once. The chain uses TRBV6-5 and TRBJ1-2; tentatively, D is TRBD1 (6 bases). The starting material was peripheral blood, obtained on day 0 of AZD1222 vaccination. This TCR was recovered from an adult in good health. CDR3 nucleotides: TGTGCCAGCAGTAAACTCGGACAGAACTATGGCTACACCTTC. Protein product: CASSKLGQNYGYTF.